The 19 T cell receptor beta chains reported below all come from one sample, sequenced in a study of blood T cell repertoires in COVID-19. Assay: immunoSEQ multiplex PCR; the TCRdb copy retains only in-frame clones and omits some. The sample lists about 170,000 clones, around 92% occurring once. The source material was peripheral blood. The source is a man in his thirties or forties with COVID-19, enrolled during active disease.

As for this clone: Germline and junction disagree at one end, which may indicate a read error. V usage is TRBV3-1 (or the pseudogene TRBV3-2) and J usage is TRBJ2-2, with 8 bases identical to TRBD1. The CDR3 sequence is 16 residues long. Germline CDR1 LGHDT, CDR2 YNNKEL (reference sequence). The CDR3 here is CASSQATGQEHRGAVF. DNA for the CDR3: TGTGCCAGCAGCCAAGCTACGGGACAGGAACACCGGGGAGCTGTTTTT.

The chain has TRBV3-1 (or the pseudogene TRBV3-2) and TRBJ1-1; 9 bases are shared with TRBD1. Germline values: CDR1 LGHDT, CDR2 YNNKEL (reference sequence). Trimming took 1 base from V and 8 from J; bases not matched to a gene: 8. The CDR3 runs to 15 residues. CDR3 in DNA: TGTGCCAGCAGCCAAGTCGTACAGGGGGCCTCAGAAGCTTTCTTT. This translates into CASSQVVQGASEAFF.

This clone was detected once. The chain joins TRBV19 to TRBJ2-1; perhaps TRBD2 as D (6 bases). This CDR3 region has 18 residues. V was cut by 3 bases and J by 4 bases, with 22 bases left in between. The germline V gene encodes CDR1 LNHDA and CDR2 SQIVND (reference sequence). CDR3 region: CASSIGLVAGYEYNEQFF. As DNA, the CDR3 is TGTGCCAGTAGTATTGGGCTCGTGGCGGGATACGAATACAATGAGCAGTTCTTC.

V and J are TRBV29-1 and TRBJ1-1; D remains unclear. Trimming removed 4 bases at V and 4 bases at J, with 10 bases between. This CDR3 has 12 amino acids. Germline assignment: CDR1 SQVTM and CDR2 ANQGSEA. CDR3 DNA: TGCAGCGTTGTTGGGTCGGGCACTGAAGCTTTCTTT. Amino acids: CSVVGSGTEAFF. Complete variable domain (other parts from reference TRBV29-1 and TRBJ1-1): SAVISQKPSRDICQRGTSLTIQCQVDSQVTMMFWYRQQPGQSLTLIATANQGSEATYESGFVIDKFPISRPNLTFSTLTVSNMSPEDSSIYLCSVVGSGTEAFFGQGTRLTVV.

The rearrangement links TRBV2 to TRBJ1-2; 9 bases map to TRBD1. Germline CDR1 SNHLY, CDR2 FYNNEI. Unmatched junction bases numbered 10, after V lost 5 bases and J lost 3 bases. This CDR3 has 16 amino acids. The CDR3 coding sequence is TGTGCCAGCAGTAACTACAGGGGGCCTGGCGACTATGGCTACACCTTC. This sequence encodes CASSNYRGPGDYGYTF. Together with reference TRBV2 and TRBJ1-2, the CDR3 gives the full variable domain: EPEVTQTPSHQVTQMGQEVILRCVPISNHLYFYWYRQILGQKVEFLVSFYNNEISEKSEIFDDQFSVERPDGSNFTLKIRSTKLEDSAMYFCASSNYRGPGDYGYTFGSGTRLTVV.

V is TRBV28 and J is TRBJ1-4; D unresolved. Germline assignment: CDR1 MDHEN and CDR2 SYDVKM. The CDR3 is 16 amino acids. Trimming pared 1 base from V and 0 bases from J, leaving 9 bases between. The CDR3 DNA reads as TGTGCCAGCAGTTTATCCCCCGTTGCAACTAATGAAAAACTGTTTTTT. Protein: CASSLSPVATNEKLFF.

A single count supports this clone. V is TRBV28 and J is TRBJ2-7, with a possible D match to TRBD2 (7 bases). V was pared by 8 bases and J by 1 base, with 18 bases between. The CDR3 is made up of 15 amino acids. Germline CDR1 MDHEN, CDR2 SYDVKM. CDR3 coding DNA: TGTGCCAGCCAAGGGGGGGGGATCATATCCTACGAGCAGTACTTC. It is translated as CASQGGGIISYEQYF.

The CDR3 nucleotides read TGCGCCAGCAGTGCCGGTAGCGGGATCTCCTACGAGCAGTACTTC. Translating it yields CASSAGSGISYEQYF. The V call is TRBV5-1, the J call TRBJ2-7; 8 bases agree with TRBD2. The V and J ends lost 5 bases and 0 bases, in that order; junction bases with no gene match: 7. Germline-derived CDR1 and CDR2 are SGHRS and YFSETQ. The CDR3 is made up of 15 amino acids.

This rearrangement joins TRBV2 to TRBJ2-2; TRBD1 matches at 9 bases. This CDR3 region has 16 residues. CDR1 and CDR2 (germline): SNHLY, FYNNEI. The V gene end was trimmed by 6 bases and the J gene end by 4 bases; junction bases not matched to a gene: 9. CDR3 DNA: TGTGCCAGCAGCGATAACAGGGGGCGCGTCACCGGGGAGCTGTTTTTT. Protein product: CASSDNRGRVTGELFF.

The chain combines TRBV7-9 with TRBJ1-1, with TRBD1 as a possible D gene (6 bases). The germline V gene encodes CDR1 SEHNR and CDR2 FQNEAQ (reference sequence). The CDR3 runs 14 residues. V lost 5 bases and J lost 10, with 20 bases in between. CDR3 sequence reads: CASSNVGHLGGAFF. The CDR3 coding sequence is TGTGCCAGCAGCAACGTGGGACACCTAGGAGGAGCTTTCTTT.

V usage is TRBV4-3 and J usage is TRBJ1-5, with TRBD1 matching over 8 bases. J gave up 5 bases and V 0 bases, and 3 bases lay outside the gene matches. CDR3 size: 15 residues. Germline V gene data show CDR1 as LGHNA and CDR2 as YSLEER. In DNA, the CDR3 is TGCGCCAGCAGCCAAGAAGCCAGGGGGCATCAGCCCCAGCATTTT. Protein: CASSQEARGHQPQHF.

Here the CDR3 DNA reads TGTGCCAGCAGTCCAACTCAAGACTTCTACAATGAGCAGTTCTTC. It translates to CASSPTQDFYNEQFF. This sequence joins TRBV7-9 and TRBJ2-1, with D uncertain. Germline V CDR1 and CDR2: SEHNR, FQNEAQ (reference sequence). V was clipped by 6 bases and J by 3 bases, with 15 bases between them. This CDR3 comprises 15 residues.

The chain carries TRBV27 and TRBJ2-3; TRBD2 matches at 10 bases. Losses at the gene ends were 3 bases for V and 5 bases for J; bases not matched to a gene: 2. The length of the CDR3 is 14 residues. Germline values: CDR1 MNHEY, CDR2 SMNVEV (reference sequence). CDR3 region: CASSLASGGDTQYF. DNA for the CDR3: TGTGCCAGCAGTTTGGCTAGCGGGGGAGATACGCAGTATTTT.

This clone has just a few counts. The V call is TRBV11-3, the J call TRBJ2-7; D is perhaps TRBD2 (6 bases). Between the trimmed V and J ends, which lost 2 bases and 6 bases, there was a span of 11 bases. Looked up from germline, CDR1 is SGHNT and CDR2 is YENEEA. This CDR3 comprises 13 residues. The CDR3 DNA follows: TGTGCCAGCAGCTTAATGGGGGACTCCGAGCAGTACTTC. Translating gives CASSLMGDSEQYF.

V is TRBV5-6 and J is TRBJ1-5; TRBD1 matches at 8 bases. Per germline, CDR1 SGHDT and CDR2 YYEEEE. Trimming at V came to 4 bases and at J to 2 bases, leaving 8 bases not matched to a gene. The CDR3 runs 16 residues. The CDR3 nucleotides read TGTGCCAGCAGCCGGAGAGGACAGGGAGGCAATCAGCCCCAGCATTTT. Amino acid sequence: CASSRRGQGGNQPQHF.

The chain has TRBV19 and TRBJ2-7; 11 bases are a match to TRBD1. The CDR3 spans 14 residues. The ends lost 7 bases at V and 6 bases at J; junction bases unmatched: 8. Looked up from germline, CDR1 is LNHDA and CDR2 is SQIVND (reference sequence). The CDR3: CASKDGQGASEQYF. CDR3 DNA sequence: TGTGCCAGTAAGGATGGACAGGGGGCATCCGAGCAGTACTTC.

This clone was counted a single time. This chain links TRBV5-8 with TRBJ2-5, with D maybe TRBD1 (7 bases). Per germline, CDR1 SGHTS and CDR2 YDEGEE. Deletions cut 0 bases from V and 3 bases from J, with 24 bases between. CDR3 length equals 19 residues. CDR3 sequence (DNA): TGTGCCAGCAGCTTGGAGGGGGCTGGGTTTGGGGAGGCCGAAGAGACCCAGTACTTC. This codes for CASSLEGAGFGEAEETQYF.

This clone was recorded a few times. This sequence joins TRBV5-1 and TRBJ2-5, with D maybe TRBD1 (5 bases). CDR3 length: 20 amino acids. The germline gives CDR1 SGHRS, CDR2 YFSETQ. V dropped 0 bases and J dropped 7 bases, with 31 bases sitting between them. CDR3 nucleotides: TGCGCCAGCAGCTTGGCCGACGGCGCCAGGGCCCGTGACCTACCAGGGACCCAGTACTTC. Translation gives CASSLADGARARDLPGTQYF.

V and J are TRBV19 and TRBJ2-1; unclear D gene. V shed 5 bases and J shed 3 bases, with 8 bases lying between them. Germline loops: CDR1 LNHDA, CDR2 SQIVND (reference sequence). The CDR3 is made up of 13 amino acids. CDR3 sequence reads: CASSFRIYNEQFF. DNA of the CDR3: TGTGCCAGTAGTTTCAGGATCTACAATGAGCAGTTCTTC. Drawing the rest from reference TRBV19 and TRBJ2-1, the complete variable domain is DGGITQSPKYLFRKEGQNVTLSCEQNLNHDAMYWYRQDPGQGLRLIYYSQIVNDFQKGDIAEGYSVSREKKESFPLTVTSAQKNPTAFYLCASSFRIYNEQFFGPGTRLTVL.